This passage covers 11 T cell receptor beta chains from one sample sequenced in a study of naive and memory T cell subsets. An equimolar mix of two oligonucleotides served as the beta constant-region primer for TRBC1 and TRBC2. TCRdb re-derived calls from the UMI-ligation and nested PCR reads in MiXCR, one entry per CDR3 protein. The sample records some 150,000 distinct CDR3 sequences, over 15% being singletons. The material sequenced was naive CD4+ T cells from blood. These receptors all stem from a human donor in good health.

The chain carries TRBV6-1 and TRBJ2-1; tentative D call: TRBD1 (7 bases). The CDR3 has 15 amino acids. The germline V and J ends were trimmed by 3 bases and 4 bases, with 13 bases remaining between them. The germline gives CDR1 MNHNS, CDR2 SASEGT. CDR3 sequence: CASSDGGTVYNEQFF. The CDR3, as DNA: TGTGCCAGCAGTGACGGCGGGACAGTTTACAATGAGCAGTTCTTC.

This clonotype was counted between two and nine times. The rearrangement uses TRBV7-2 and TRBJ2-3, with TRBD2 matching over 7 bases. CDR3 size: 16 residues. The J segment lost 2 bases and the V segment lost 2 bases, leaving 7 bases of the junction unmatched. CDR1 and CDR2 from the germline V gene are SGHTA and FQGNSA. For the CDR3, the DNA is TGTGCCAGCAGCTTATTTAGCGGGCCCGTCACAGATACGCAGTATTTT. Translation gives CASSLFSGPVTDTQYF.

The J gene is TRBJ2-4, the V gene TRBV6-2 or TRBV6-3; 9 bases match TRBD1. The germline V gene has CDR1 MNHEY and CDR2 SVGEGT. Unmatched junction bases numbered 3, after V lost 6 bases and J lost 6 bases. The CDR3 runs to 13 residues. DNA of the CDR3: TGTGCCAGCAGGGGACAGGGCGGAAACATTCAGTACTTC. Amino acid sequence: CASRGQGGNIQYF.

The chain recombines TRBV12-3 or TRBV12-4 with TRBJ2-1, with a tentative D call TRBD2 (6 bases). Trimming shortened V by 3 bases and J by 3 bases, and 12 bases separated the two germline ends. The CDR3 has 15 residues. The CDR3 reads CASSFAGRIYNEQFF. CDR3 nucleotides: TGTGCCAGCAGTTTCGCCGGGAGAATCTACAATGAGCAGTTCTTC.

This clonotype was observed once. This chain connects TRBV3-1 to TRBJ2-3; D gene ambiguous. This CDR3 region has 14 residues. Trimming pared 1 base from V and 4 bases from J, leaving 9 bases between. CDR1 and CDR2 (germline): LGHDT, YNNKEL (reference sequence). The CDR3 reads CASSQGHLADTQYF. As DNA, the CDR3 is TGTGCCAGCAGCCAAGGCCATTTGGCAGATACGCAGTATTTT.

This clonotype was seen a handful of times. The genes are TRBV27 and TRBJ1-1; 9 positions agree with TRBD1. V was pared by 2 bases and J by 1 base, with 11 bases of the junction left unmatched. The germline gives CDR1 MNHEY, CDR2 SMNVEV (reference sequence). There are 18 residues in the CDR3. In nucleotides, the CDR3 is TGTGCCAGCAGTTTACAACAAATACAGGGGGCGCGGAACACTGAAGCTTTCTTT. Its translation is CASSLQQIQGARNTEAFF.

The V and J genes are TRBV5-1 and TRBJ1-3, with D unclear. Germline V gives CDR1 SGHRS, CDR2 YFSETQ. The CDR3 extends over 14 amino acids. V lost 4 bases, J lost 2 bases, and 10 bases lay in between. The CDR3 DNA reads TGCGCCAGCAGCGCTACAGAGACTGGAAACACCATATATTTT. This codes for CASSATETGNTIYF.

This clonotype came up a few times. This chain uses TRBV20-1 with TRBJ2-7; 9 bases map to TRBD2. Germline V gene data show CDR1 as DFQATT and CDR2 as SNEGSKA (reference sequence). J was trimmed by 5 bases and V by 5 bases; bases with no gene match: 13. The length of the CDR3 is 15 residues. The CDR3 DNA is TGCAGTGCTGAGGGGGCTAGCGCGGGAGGGGACGAGCAGTACTTC. Translated, it gives CSAEGASAGGDEQYF.

This rearrangement joins TRBV12-3 or TRBV12-4 to TRBJ2-7, with 10 bases identical to TRBD2. The CDR3 length is 14 residues. Losses at the gene ends were 6 bases for V and 5 bases for J; bases not matched to a gene: 7. CDR3 loop: CASRPSGSTDEQYF. The CDR3 bases are TGTGCCAGCAGGCCTAGCGGGAGCACCGACGAGCAGTACTTC.

A few counts support this clonotype. The chain links TRBV7-9 to TRBJ1-3; D is unresolved. This CDR3 is built from 15 residues. Trimming removed 5 bases from V and 3 bases from J, with 14 bases in between. In germline, CDR1 is SEHNR, CDR2 FQNEAQ (reference sequence). CDR3 region: CASSTDGYYGNTIYF. The DNA of the CDR3 is TGTGCCAGCAGCACTGACGGATACTATGGAAACACCATATATTTT. Full variable domain (missing parts from reference TRBV7-9 and TRBJ1-3): DTGVSQNPRHKITKRGQNVTFRCDPISEHNRLYWYRQTLGQGPEFLTYFQNEAQLEKSRLLSDRFSAERPKGSFSTLEIQRTEQGDSAMYLCASSTDGYYGNTIYFGEGSWLTVV.

A few counts support this clonotype. The chain recombines TRBV6-2 or TRBV6-3 with TRBJ2-5; D might be TRBD1 (7 bases). CDR3 length: 14 amino acids. Between the trimmed V and J ends, which lost 7 bases and 4 bases, there was a span of 16 bases. CDR1 MNHEY and CDR2 SVGEGT come from the germline V gene. CDR3 sequence reads: CASNGGGHGETQYF. The DNA of the CDR3 is TGTGCCAGCAACGGAGGGGGCCACGGAGAGACCCAGTACTTC.